This T cell receptor (beta chain) emerged from a study of shared clonotypes between healthy human individuals. The table lists this clone with a count of one. Its target is unknown. Study-level points and caveats: Depth of sequencing was expected to influence donor clonotype sharing. Non-shared clonotypes had lower generation probabilities than clonotypes shared by all four sorted-subset donors.

Germline CDR1 reads SGHRS; CDR2 reads YFSETQ. V dropped 1 base and J dropped 3; count of bases not matched to a gene: 16. This CDR3 contains 18 residues. It was across several immunoSEQ plates that each subset's genomic DNA was evenly split. For sorted subsets, roughly 210 ng DNA per replicate equaled roughly 30,000 T cell genomes. Here immunoSEQ multiplex PCR was the method, and the copy in TCRdb shows in-frame clones only, minus some. Of about 1.5 million clones in the sample, approximately 96% were seen once. The receptor's source is a man under 40 in good health. J is TRBJ2-7 and V is TRBV5-1, with 7 bases matching TRBD2. Material for sequencing was naive CD4+ T cells sorted from blood. As for subset: CD45RA+ positively selected. The CDR3, as DNA: TGCGCCAGCAGCTTGACGGGGTCGTGGGGCGGGAGAGTCTACGAGCAGTACTTC. This translates into CASSLTGSWGGRVYEQYF.